One sample yielded the 29 T cell receptor beta chains listed below, sequenced in a study of glioma-infiltrating T cells. Amplification of TCR alpha and beta CDR3 regions from RNA used iRepertoire nested multiplex PCR. TCRdb re-derived calls from the multiplex PCR reads in MiXCR, one entry per CDR3 protein. There are 300,000 to 400,000 distinct CDR3 sequences in the sample; 41% occur only once, and approximately 12% lies in the top ten. The material sequenced was glioma tissue, nonneoplastic brain tissue, or PBMCs (not recorded which). The receptors stem from a human donor with low-grade glioma or glioblastoma, undergoing nonglioma brain surgery, or in good health (not recorded which).

This clonotype showed up just once. The chain recombines TRBV6-2 or TRBV6-3 with TRBJ2-3, with D perhaps TRBD2 (6 bases). The V end was cut by 5 bases, the J end by 1 base, with 16 bases between. This CDR3 is built from 16 residues. Germline V gives CDR1 MNHEY, CDR2 SVGEGT. The CDR3 DNA is TGTGCCAGCAGTGTACTAGCATTTGGGGGCACAGATACGCAGTATTTT. Protein product: CASSVLAFGGTDTQYF.

A single count supports this clonotype. Just one base apart from a much larger clone, this may be a read error. The V and J genes are TRBV20-1 and TRBJ1-5; D is uncertain. This CDR3 is 15 amino acids long. Germline assignment: CDR1 DFQATT and CDR2 SNEGSKA (reference sequence). The CDR3 bases are TGCAGTGCTAGAGAGCCACGGGGAGGCAATCAGCCCCAGAATTTT. Protein sequence: CSAREPRGGNQPQNF.

Regarding this clonotype: At one of its ends the junction is not consistent with the germline gene, which may arise from a read error. This rearrangement joins TRBV2 to TRBJ1-2; perhaps TRBD1 as D (6 bases). The CDR3 totals 14 residues. Germline V gene data show CDR1 as SNHLY and CDR2 as FYNNEI. This CDR3 reads CAGSVTQGHYGYTF. The DNA of the CDR3 is TGTGCCGGCAGTGTAACTCAGGGGCACTATGGCTACACCTTC.

The chain recombines TRBV6-1 with TRBJ2-7; D possibly corresponds to TRBD1 (6 bases). V was trimmed by 6 bases and J by 6 bases, leaving 15 bases between them. Per germline, CDR1 MNHNS and CDR2 SASEGT. The CDR3 is made up of 13 amino acids. DNA of the CDR3: TGTGCCAGCAGGCGTAACAGGGACGGCGAGCAGTACTTC. The encoded protein is CASRRNRDGEQYF.

This clonotype was seen many times. The chain employs TRBV27 and TRBJ2-2; D remains ambiguous. The V gene lost 6 bases and the J gene lost 2 bases, with 10 bases spanning the gap. The CDR3 sequence is 14 residues long. In germline, CDR1 is MNHEY, CDR2 SMNVEV (reference sequence). The CDR3 DNA reads as TGTGCCAGCAGGGGGTTCAGAAACACCGGGGAGCTGTTTTTT. Translating it yields CASRGFRNTGELFF.

Comments on this clonotype: This sequence may be a read error, since a much larger clone differs from it by one base. The chain combines TRBV10-3 with TRBJ2-1, with D possibly matching TRBD2 (5 bases). This CDR3 is built from 15 residues. CDR1 ENHRY and CDR2 SYGVKD come from the germline V gene. The V and J ends lost 5 bases and 2 bases respectively, with 13 bases between them. In DNA form, the CDR3 reads TGTGCCATCAGTACCCGGCTAGCAGCCTACAATGAGCAGTTCTTC. This encodes CAISTRLAAYNEQFF.

This clonotype came up once. J is TRBJ2-5 and V is TRBV11-2; a weak D match, TRBD1 (5 bases). V was cut by 2 bases and J by 7 bases, with 17 bases left in between. Germline CDR1 SGHAT, CDR2 FQNNGV. The CDR3 runs to 15 residues. CDR3 coding DNA: TGTGCCAGCAGCTTATACCAGGGCCCAGGATGGACCCAGTACTTC. This encodes CASSLYQGPGWTQYF.

This clonotype was detected a few times. This rearrangement joins TRBV20-1 to TRBJ1-2, with D perhaps matching TRBD1 (6 bases). The germline V gene has CDR1 DFQATT and CDR2 SNEGSKA (reference sequence). The CDR3 loop spans 14 amino acids. Trimming cost V 7 bases and J 2 bases, with 17 bases left between them. The CDR3 bases are TGCAGTGAAAAGGGGCTTCAGGGGAACTATGGCTACACCTTC. This codes for CSEKGLQGNYGYTF.

The V call is TRBV19, the J call TRBJ2-5; the D call may be TRBD1 or TRBD2 (5 bases each). Trimming took 5 bases from V and 1 from J, leaving 11 bases between them. This CDR3 region has 14 residues. CDR1 and CDR2 (germline): LNHDA, SQIVND (reference sequence). CDR3 protein: CASSEYGGQETQYF. The CDR3 nucleotides are TGTGCCAGTAGTGAGTATGGGGGCCAAGAGACCCAGTACTTC. The entire variable domain, with the rest obtained from reference TRBV19 and TRBJ2-5, is as follows: DGGITQSPKYLFRKEGQNVTLSCEQNLNHDAMYWYRQDPGQGLRLIYYSQIVNDFQKGDIAEGYSVSREKKESFPLTVTSAQKNPTAFYLCASSEYGGQETQYFGPGTRLLVL.

This clonotype appeared a few times. V and J are TRBV7-2 and TRBJ2-7, with D uncertain. Looked up from germline, CDR1 is SGHTA and CDR2 is FQGNSA. V gave up 1 base and J gave up 2 bases, with 9 bases separating them. CDR3 size: 14 residues. The CDR3 DNA follows: TGTGCCAGCAGCTTAGTTCGCCGGGCCTACGAGCAGTACTTC. Translated: CASSLVRRAYEQYF.

Concerning this clonotype itself: A read error may account for a junction end that differs from germline. The rearrangement uses TRBV20-1 and TRBJ2-7; tentative D call: TRBD1 (5 bases). From germline, CDR1 is DFQATT and CDR2 SNEGSKA (reference sequence). This CDR3 region has 12 residues. The CDR3 spells CSARAGYHEQHF. The CDR3 DNA is TGCAGTGCTAGAGCAGGGTACCACGAGCAGCACTTC.

This clonotype was detected ten times or more. The gene calls are TRBV6-2 or TRBV6-3 and TRBJ1-1; D call uncertain. Germline CDR1 MNHEY, CDR2 SVGEGT. The CDR3 spans 14 residues. Deletions cut 2 bases from V and 0 bases from J, with 7 bases between. The DNA for the CDR3 is TGTGCCAGCAGTTACGGAGGAGTGAACACTGAAGCTTTCTTT. As protein: CASSYGGVNTEAFF.

The chain uses TRBV24-1 and TRBJ2-1; TRBD1 might be the D (6 bases). The CDR3 loop spans 12 amino acids. Germline V gene data show CDR1 as KGHDR and CDR2 as SFDVKD. The V end was cut by 6 bases, the J end by 8 bases, with 10 bases between. The CDR3 DNA follows: TGTGCCACCAGTCCAGGGGAATATGAGCAGTTCTTC. The encoded protein is CATSPGEYEQFF.

The sample holds many counts of this clonotype. The genes are TRBV20-1 and TRBJ2-1; D possibly matches TRBD1 or TRBD2 (5 bases each). CDR1 and CDR2 from the germline V gene are DFQATT and SNEGSKA (reference sequence). With 5 bases removed from V and 9 bases from J, the gap between germline ends came to 11 bases. This CDR3 comprises 11 residues. The CDR3: CSAEGFREQFF. The CDR3 DNA follows: TGCAGTGCTGAGGGGTTTCGTGAGCAGTTCTTC.

The table lists this clonotype with many counts. J is TRBJ2-7 and V is TRBV20-1; 10 bases agree with TRBD2. There are 14 residues in the CDR3. J was trimmed by 3 bases and V by 3 bases; bases with no gene match: 5. Per the germline V gene, CDR1 is DFQATT and CDR2 is SNEGSKA (reference sequence). CDR3 residues: CSASLGTSVYEQYF. CDR3 DNA: TGCAGTGCTAGCTTAGGGACTAGCGTCTACGAGCAGTACTTC.

This sequence joins TRBV20-1 and TRBJ2-7, with 8 nucleotides matching TRBD1. V gave up 3 bases and J gave up 6 bases; unmatched junction bases: 1. The CDR3 covers 11 residues. From germline, CDR1 is DFQATT and CDR2 SNEGSKA (reference sequence). CDR3 sequence (DNA): TGCAGTGCTAGCGACAGGGGCGAGCAGTACTTC. Translated: CSASDRGEQYF.

The CDR3 here is CASSQGTGVLNTEAFF. CDR3 in DNA: TGTGCCAGCTCACAGGGGACAGGGGTCCTGAACACTGAAGCTTTCTTT. The rearrangement joins TRBV18 to TRBJ1-1; the match to TRBD1 covers 10 bases. The CDR3 extends over 16 amino acids. The germline gives CDR1 KGHSH, CDR2 LQKENI. With V trimmed by 4 bases and J by 0 bases, 5 bases remained unmatched.

Ten or more counts support this clonotype. This chain joins TRBV6-1 and TRBJ1-5; D unclear. The V gene's germline CDR1 is MNHNS and CDR2 SASEGT. V was pared by 7 bases and J by 6 bases, with 13 bases between. The length of the CDR3 is 13 residues. For the CDR3, the DNA is TGTGCCAGCACCATAACTCTTGGTCAGCCCCAGCATTTT. The encoded protein is CASTITLGQPQHF.

This clonotype was counted between two and nine times. The rearrangement joins TRBV20-1 to TRBJ2-3; 10 nucleotides agree with TRBD2. The CDR3 consists of 17 residues. Losses at the gene ends were 3 bases for V and 2 bases for J; bases not matched to a gene: 11. Germline V lookup: CDR1 DFQATT, CDR2 SNEGSKA (reference sequence). CDR3 DNA: TGCAGTGCTAGGGATACCAAAGCGGGGGGGATCACAGATACGCAGTATTTT. Encoded protein: CSARDTKAGGITDTQYF.

This clonotype was seen a few times. The CDR3 nucleotides are TGTGCCAGCAGGAACGCCGTGGGTTTAAGCGAGCAGTACTTC. The encoded protein is CASRNAVGLSEQYF. V usage is TRBV6-5 and J usage is TRBJ2-7; D unclear. Germline V gene sequence: CDR1 MNHEY, CDR2 SVGAGI. The CDR3 runs 14 residues. Trimming shortened V by 6 bases and J by 6 bases, and 18 bases separated the two germline ends.

Concerning this clonotype itself: A much larger clonotype is one base distant, so this may be a read error. The chain is built from TRBV15 and TRBJ1-6; 8 bases line up with TRBD1. This CDR3 spans 15 amino acids. The V gene's germline CDR1 is LNHNV and CDR2 YYDKDF (reference sequence). The CDR3 reads CATSPGQVTRSPLDF. CDR3 DNA: TGTGCCACCAGCCCGGGACAGGTGACGAGGTCACCCCTCGACTTT. The whole variable domain, remainder taken from reference TRBV15 and TRBJ1-6, is DAMVIQNPRYQVTQFGKPVTLSCSQTLNHNVMYWYQQKSSQAPKLLFHYYDKDFNNEADTPDNFQSRRPNTSFCFLDIRSPGLGDTAMYLCATSPGQVTRSPLDFGNGTRLTVT.

As to this clonotype: Likely a read error: the CDR3 ends without its conserved phenylalanine or tryptophan. This chain connects TRBV20-1 to TRBJ2-1; 9 bases are a match to TRBD2. V shed 4 bases and J 8 bases; nucleotides not matched to a gene: 12. This CDR3 spans 15 amino acids. Germline CDR1 and CDR2: DFQATT and SNEGSKA (reference sequence). The CDR3 nucleotides are TGCAGTGCTACGGTGAAGGCGGGAGGGCCTGATGAGCAGTTCTCC. Translation: CSATVKAGGPDEQFS.

This clonotype appeared a single time. This may come from a read error, since a much larger clone is one base off. The CDR3 DNA reads TGTGCCAGCACGGGACTAGCGGGAGGCTACGAGCAGTTCTTC. Its protein product is CASTGLAGGYEQFF. The V call is TRBV27, the J call TRBJ2-1; TRBD2 agrees at 15 bases. The germline V gene has CDR1 MNHEY and CDR2 SMNVEV (reference sequence). The CDR3 extends over 14 amino acids. Trimming cost V 7 bases and J 10 bases; bases outside gene matches: 5.

This clonotype was picked up a small number of times. The chain is built from TRBV6-4 and TRBJ1-1, with 8 bases fitting TRBD1. The CDR3 loop spans 17 amino acids. Looked up from germline, CDR1 is MRHNA and CDR2 is SNTAGT. The V segment lost 4 bases and the J segment 4 bases; nucleotides outside the gene matches: 14. The CDR3 DNA follows: TGTGCCAGCAGTGCTCTCCCCATAGGACAGGGAAGCACTGAAGCTTTCTTT. Protein sequence: CASSALPIGQGSTEAFF.

This clonotype was recorded at least ten times. The rearrangement joins TRBV6-5 to TRBJ1-1; 8 nucleotides align to TRBD1. Germline V gives CDR1 MNHEY, CDR2 SVGAGI. The J segment lost 2 bases and the V segment lost 2 bases, leaving 16 bases of the junction unmatched. This CDR3 comprises 19 residues. CDR3 sequence: CASSYLRPNRGIGNTEAFF. CDR3 nucleotide sequence: TGTGCCAGCAGTTACCTTCGGCCAAACAGGGGGATTGGAAACACTGAAGCTTTCTTT.

The chain combines TRBV6-1 with TRBJ2-2, with 8 positions matching TRBD1. Per the germline V gene, CDR1 is MNHNS and CDR2 is SASEGT. This CDR3 contains 14 residues. V lost 9 bases, J lost 0 bases, and 3 bases stayed unmatched. In nucleotides, the CDR3 is TGTGCCAGTGACAGGGGTGCGAACACCGGGGAGCTGTTTTTT. Translated, it gives CASDRGANTGELFF.

The chain joins TRBV7-2 to TRBJ2-7; the D gene is possibly TRBD2 (5 bases). The V and J ends lost 8 bases and 7 bases respectively, with 15 bases between them. The germline V gene encodes CDR1 SGHTA and CDR2 FQGNSA. CDR3 length equals 12 residues. The CDR3 region has the DNA TGTGCCAGCTCACCATCGGGGTATGAGCAGTACTTC. Amino acid sequence: CASSPSGYEQYF.

The rearrangement uses TRBV3-1 and TRBJ2-5; TRBD1 is a possible D gene (5 bases). The CDR3 extends over 15 amino acids. The germline CDR1 and CDR2 sequences are LGHDT and YNNKEL (reference sequence). The V and J ends lost 1 base and 2 bases respectively, with 11 bases between them. The CDR3 coding sequence is TGTGCCAGCAGCCAAGGTTGGGGCTTACAAGAGACCCAGTACTTC. Amino acids: CASSQGWGLQETQYF.

The rearrangement links TRBV19 to TRBJ2-2; no clear D. This CDR3 is 12 amino acids long. Trimming removed 6 bases at V and 5 bases at J, with 7 bases between. Germline loops: CDR1 LNHDA, CDR2 SQIVND (reference sequence). The CDR3 protein is CASRRYTGELFF. The DNA of the CDR3 is TGTGCCAGTAGAAGGTATACCGGGGAGCTGTTTTTT.